Following are 7 T cell receptor beta chains from one sample sequenced in a study of OX40 agonist ivuxolimab in advanced cancers. Receptor libraries were prepared by the immunoSEQ multiplex PCR assay. TCRdb mirrors the immuneACCESS table, restricted to in-frame sequences. Some clones are absent from its copies; in checked studies, under half trace to an unresolved V gene, and the reason for the others is unknown. Recorded for this sample are about 60,000 clones; under 85% of them occurred a single time. The ten largest clones add up to 2.5% of the sample. The starting material was CD4+ or CD8+ T cells sorted from blood, obtained in a trial of the OX40 agonist ivuxolimab. The receptor set was obtained from an adult with an advanced solid tumor such as melanoma, head and neck, liver or kidney cancer.

By frequency in the sample, this clone is medium-sized. V is TRBV19 and J is TRBJ1-5; D call uncertain. V gave up 3 bases and J gave up 0 bases, with 9 bases separating them. This CDR3 spans 15 amino acids. CDR1 LNHDA and CDR2 SQIVND come from the germline V gene (reference sequence). The CDR3 loop is CASSISPDSNQPQHF. CDR3 bases: TGTGCCAGTAGTATTAGCCCCGATAGCAATCAGCCCCAGCATTTT.

The chain has TRBV14 and TRBJ1-1, with D maybe TRBD1 (6 bases). V lost 0 bases, J lost 11 bases, and 16 bases lay in between. Germline V gene data show CDR1 as SGHDN and CDR2 as FVKESK. The CDR3 consists of 14 residues. The CDR3 nucleotides are TGTGCCAGCAGCCAAGATTTGAGTGGACAGAAGGCTTTCTTT. Residues: CASSQDLSGQKAFF.

The rearrangement uses TRBV7-2 and TRBJ2-3, with D perhaps TRBD2 (6 bases). This CDR3 contains 14 residues. CDR1 SGHTA and CDR2 FQGNSA come from the germline V gene. V lost 2 bases to trimming and J lost 7 bases, with 13 bases between them. The CDR3 spells CASSLTLAMNTQYF. Written as DNA, the CDR3 is TGTGCCAGCAGCTTAACCCTAGCGATGAATACGCAGTATTTT. Full variable domain (rest looked up from reference TRBV7-2 and TRBJ2-3): GAGVSQSPSNKVTEKGKDVELRCDPISGHTALYWYRQSLGQGLEFLIYFQGNSAPDKSGLPSDRFSAERTGGSVSTLTIQRTQQEDSAVYLCASSLTLAMNTQYFGPGTRLTVL.

V gene TRBV7-9 combines with J gene TRBJ1-1; TRBD1 might be the D (5 bases). The CDR3 consists of 12 residues. The germline CDR1 and CDR2 sequences are SEHNR and FQNEAQ (reference sequence). With 5 bases removed from V and 7 bases from J, the gap between germline ends came to 11 bases. CDR3 sequence (DNA): TGTGCCAGCAGCGCTCAGGGTTATGAAGCTTTCTTT. It encodes CASSAQGYEAFF.

For the CDR3, the DNA is TGCGCCAGCAGCTCCGGGGGCCCAGATACGCAGTATTTT. This codes for CASSSGGPDTQYF. This rearrangement joins TRBV5-1 to TRBJ2-3; either TRBD1 or TRBD2 may supply D (6 bases each). Trimming left V 3 bases short and J 4 bases short, with 9 bases between. Germline CDR1 is SGHRS and CDR2 is YFSETQ. The CDR3 contains 13 residues.

The CDR3 DNA reads TGTGCCAGCAGTGGGAGTCGCGACGAGCAGTACTTC. This translates into CASSGSRDEQYF. The chain has TRBV7-8 and TRBJ2-7, with a tentative D call TRBD2 (5 bases). V gave up 6 bases and J gave up 5 bases, with 11 bases separating them. CDR3 length equals 12 residues. The germline V gene has CDR1 SGHVS and CDR2 FQNEAQ.

The J gene is TRBJ2-7, the V gene TRBV4-2, with TRBD1 matching over 8 bases. Germline CDR1 is LGHNA and CDR2 is YNFKEQ. This CDR3 has 16 amino acids. V shed 4 bases, J shed 3 bases, and the junction held 11 bases outside the gene matches. Written as DNA, the CDR3 is TGTGCCAGCAGCCCTTCCTCGGGACAGGCCTACTACGAGCAGTACTTC. Its protein is CASSPSSGQAYYEQYF.